This note documents a single T cell receptor beta chain sequence. Documented time point: newly diagnosed GD, antithyroid drugs for less than 3 months. The TCR library was prepared using RNA isolated from PBMCs. The source of the sample is a study of regulatory T cells in long-lasting Graves disease. Germline lookup yields CDR1 LNHDA and CDR2 SQIVND (reference sequence). V was pared by 6 bases and J by 10 bases, with 14 bases of the junction left unmatched. CDR3 length: 14 amino acids. Assembly of TCR beta libraries relied on iRepertoire HTBI primers together with Arm-PCR of CDR3 regions. TCRdb re-derived calls from the multiplex PCR reads in MiXCR, one entry per CDR3 protein. Of more than 450,000 distinct CDR3 sequences in the sample, under 20% were seen once. A further study also used this sample, focusing on T cells in Graves' hyperthyroidism and ophthalmopathy. That work states: No ophthalmopathy progression within 18 months constituted stable Graves' hyperthyroidism. It was a median around 6 months before onset that the model predicted ophthalmopathy.

This receptor was taken from a man in his forties with Graves disease. V is TRBV19 and J is TRBJ2-7, with TRBD1 matching 8 bases. The source material was peripheral blood mononuclear cells (PBMCs), sampled at new diagnosis, from a patient treated with antithyroid drugs. The CDR3 loop reads CASSASVDRGSQYF. DNA of the CDR3: TGTGCCAGTAGCGCCTCCGTTGACAGGGGATCACAGTACTTC.